A single sample is the source of the 5 T cell receptor beta chains below, sequenced in a study of graft-versus-host responses after intestinal transplantation. Produced via immunoSEQ multiplex PCR; TCRdb's table is partial and in-frame only. The sample holds more than 70,000 clones, 85% to 95% seen once. These TCRs are of unknown antigen specificity. The sequencing here drew on unstimulated CD8+ T cells sorted from spleen or lymph node cells, taken before transplant. These receptors came from a human donor who was the organ donor for an intestinal transplant.

In its sample, this clone was seen once. The chain recombines TRBV27 with TRBJ2-7, with TRBD1 as a possible D gene (5 bases). This CDR3 contains 13 residues. V lost 4 bases, J lost 2 bases, and 9 bases lay in between. Looked up from germline, CDR1 is MNHEY and CDR2 is SMNVEV (reference sequence). CDR3 sequence reads: CASSWGDAYEQYF. The DNA for the CDR3 is TGTGCCAGCAGTTGGGGCGACGCCTACGAGCAGTACTTC.

In its sample, this clone was seen once. J is TRBJ2-1 and V is TRBV4-3, with D maybe TRBD1 (6 bases). CDR1 and CDR2 from the germline V gene are LGHNA and YSLEER. This CDR3 spans 16 amino acids. The V end was cut by 2 bases, the J end by 8 bases, with 19 bases between. The CDR3 DNA reads as TGCGCCAGCAGCCAAAAACTGGGGGCAGGGGCCGATGAGCAGTTCTTC. Translated: CASSQKLGAGADEQFF.

This clone was observed a single time. The chain is built from TRBV7-2 and TRBJ1-2; 10 nucleotides align to TRBD1. CDR1 SGHTA and CDR2 FQGNSA come from the germline V gene. Trimming took 3 bases from V and 0 from J; bases not matched to a gene: 4. The CDR3 spans 16 residues. CDR3 loop: CASSLQGQGANYGYTF. CDR3 bases: TGTGCCAGCAGCTTGCAAGGACAGGGGGCTAACTATGGCTACACCTTC.

This clone was detected a few times. The V and J genes are TRBV19 and TRBJ1-3; TRBD1 matches 9 bases. V shed 8 bases, J shed 2 bases, and the junction held 7 bases outside the gene matches. The V gene's germline CDR1 is LNHDA and CDR2 SQIVND (reference sequence). The CDR3 contains 15 residues. The CDR3 DNA is TGTGCCAGTGGAGAACAGGGGGCGCCTGGAAACACCATATATTTT. It yields the protein CASGEQGAPGNTIYF.

The genes are TRBV27 and TRBJ2-7, with a tentative D call TRBD1 (6 bases). CDR3 length equals 13 residues. V was trimmed by 6 bases and J by 5 bases, leaving 14 bases between them. In germline, CDR1 is MNHEY, CDR2 SMNVEV (reference sequence). This CDR3 is CASSPQGQHEQYF. The CDR3 coding sequence is TGTGCCAGCAGCCCACAAGGACAGCACGAGCAGTACTTC.